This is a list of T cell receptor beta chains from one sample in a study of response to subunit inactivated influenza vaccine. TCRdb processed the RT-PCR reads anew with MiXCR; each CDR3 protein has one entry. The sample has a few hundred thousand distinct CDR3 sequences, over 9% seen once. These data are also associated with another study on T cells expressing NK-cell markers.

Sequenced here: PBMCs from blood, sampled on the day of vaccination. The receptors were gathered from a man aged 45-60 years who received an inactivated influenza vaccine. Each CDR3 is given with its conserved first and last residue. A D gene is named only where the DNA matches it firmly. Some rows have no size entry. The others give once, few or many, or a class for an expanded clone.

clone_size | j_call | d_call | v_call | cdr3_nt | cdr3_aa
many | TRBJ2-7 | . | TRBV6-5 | TGTGCCAGCAGTTACGCGGGTTACGAGCAGTACTTC | CASSYAGYEQYF
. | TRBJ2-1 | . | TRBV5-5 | TGTGCCAGCAGCTTGGGGCAGGGCAAATACAATGAGCAGTTCTTC | CASSLGQGKYNEQFF
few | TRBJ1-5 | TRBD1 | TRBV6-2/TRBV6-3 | TGTGCCAGCAGTTACGCCAACAGGGGAGCCAGCAATCAGCCCCAGCATTTT | CASSYANRGASNQPQHF
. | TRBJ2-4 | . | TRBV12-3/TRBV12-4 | TGTGCCAGCAGCCAAGGGACAGCCAAAAACATTCAGTACTTC | CASSQGTAKNIQYF
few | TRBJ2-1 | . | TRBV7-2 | TGTGCCAGCAGCCCTGTTTGGAGGGATGAGCAGTTCTTC | CASSPVWRDEQFF
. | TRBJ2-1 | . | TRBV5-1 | TGCGCCAGCAGCTTGGGTCAAAAAAACAATGAGCAGTTCTTC | CASSLGQKNNEQFF
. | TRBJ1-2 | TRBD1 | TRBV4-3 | TGCGCCAGCAGCCAAGATGACAGGGAGGAATATGGCTACACCTTC | CASSQDDREEYGYTF
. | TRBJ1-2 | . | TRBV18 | TGTGCCAGCTCACCAGAGGGGGAATATGGCTACACCTTC | CASSPEGEYGYTF
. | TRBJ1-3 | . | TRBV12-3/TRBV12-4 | TGTGCCAGCAGTTTAAACAGGTTCTCTGGAAACACCATATATTTT | CASSLNRFSGNTIYF
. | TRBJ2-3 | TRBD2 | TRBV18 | TGTGCCAGCTCACGCCGGGGGGGGATCGCAGATACGCAGTATTTT | CASSRRGGIADTQYF
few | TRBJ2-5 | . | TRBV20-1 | TGCAGTGCTAGGTTTGGAAAAGAGACCCAGTACTTC | CSARFGKETQYF
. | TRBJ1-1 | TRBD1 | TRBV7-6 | TGTGCCAGCAGCTCGGGACAGGGACTGAACACTGAAGCTTTCTTT | CASSSGQGLNTEAFF
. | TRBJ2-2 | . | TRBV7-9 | TGTGCCAGCAGCATACGGGGGTATACCGGGGAGCTGTTTTTT | CASSIRGYTGELFF
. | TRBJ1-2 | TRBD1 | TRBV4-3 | TGCGCCAGCAGCAATCGAAAGAGTTCAGGACAGGGATATGGCTACACCTTC | CASSNRKSSGQGYGYTF
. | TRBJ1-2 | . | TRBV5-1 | TGCGCCAGCAGCTTGGAGTCCCCGGAGGACTATGGCTACACCTTC | CASSLESPEDYGYTF
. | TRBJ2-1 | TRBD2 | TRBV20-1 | TGCAGTGCTAGACGGGGGGGGCCGGTCAATGAGCAGTTCTTC | CSARRGGPVNEQFF
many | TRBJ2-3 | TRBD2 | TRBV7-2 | TGTGCCAGCAGCTTAGCCCAGCGGGGCTCAGATACGCAGTATTTT | CASSLAQRGSDTQYF
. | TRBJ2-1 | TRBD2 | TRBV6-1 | TGTGCCAGCAGCCTTATGACTAGCGGCTACAATGAGCAGTTCTTC | CASSLMTSGYNEQFF
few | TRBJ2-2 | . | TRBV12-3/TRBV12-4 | TGTGCCAGCAGAACCCACAGGTCCGGGGAGCTGTTTTTT | CASRTHRSGELFF
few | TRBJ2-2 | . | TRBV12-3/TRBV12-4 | TGTGCCAGCGGAAGAAACGGGGAGCTGTTTTTT | CASGRNGELFF
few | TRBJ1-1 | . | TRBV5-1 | TGCGCCAGCAGCCCCACCCAGGGTCGGAGCACTGAAGCTTTCTTT | CASSPTQGRSTEAFF
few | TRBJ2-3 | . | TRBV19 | TGTGCCAGCAGTTTGAGGACGGGAGATACGCAGTATTTT | CASSLRTGDTQYF
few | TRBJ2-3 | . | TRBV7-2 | TGTGCCAGCAGCTTACAGGCTCTAGACCCCACAGATACGCAGTATTTT | CASSLQALDPTDTQYF
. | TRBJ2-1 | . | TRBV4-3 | TGCGCCAGCAGCCCCAGAGTAGCCCTCCCCCTTATTGAGCAGTTCTTC | CASSPRVALPLIEQFF
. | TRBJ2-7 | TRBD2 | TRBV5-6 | TGTGCCAGCAGCTTGGGCGGGGGGCGAGAGCAGTACTTC | CASSLGGGREQYF
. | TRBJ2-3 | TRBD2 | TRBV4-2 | TGTGCCAGCAGCCAAGATCTCTGGACTAGCGTGGTAGATACGCAGTATTTT | CASSQDLWTSVVDTQYF
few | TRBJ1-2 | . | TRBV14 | TGTGCCAGCAGCCAAGAGGGCAGTCGGATCTATGGCTACACCTTC | CASSQEGSRIYGYTF
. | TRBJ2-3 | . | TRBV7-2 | TGTGCCAGCAGCTTAGTCTCTCGGGGCCCTTTGGATACGCAGTATTTT | CASSLVSRGPLDTQYF
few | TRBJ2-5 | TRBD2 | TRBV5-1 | TGCGCCAGCAGTCCGGGGACTAGCGGGTTAGCGACCCAGTACTTC | CASSPGTSGLATQYF
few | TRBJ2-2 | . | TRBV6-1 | TGTGCCTCCCTAGGGCGGTGGGCGGCATCCGGGGAGCTGTTTTTT | CASLGRWAASGELFF
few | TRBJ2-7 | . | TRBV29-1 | TGCAGCGTTGTTGGATACGAGCAGTACTTC | CSVVGYEQYF
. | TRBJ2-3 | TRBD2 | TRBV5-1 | TGCGCCAGCAGCTTGGTCAAGACTAGCGGCAGCACAGATACGCAGTATTTT | CASSLVKTSGSTDTQYF
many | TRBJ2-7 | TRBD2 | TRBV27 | TGTGCCAGCAGTTTACGACTAGCGGGAGGGATCCACGAGCAGTACTTC | CASSLRLAGGIHEQYF
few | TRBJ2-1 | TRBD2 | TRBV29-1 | TGCAGCGTTCCCTTCTCTACCGGGACTAGTAATGAGCAGTTCTTC | CSVPFSTGTSNEQFF
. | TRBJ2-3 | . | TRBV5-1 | TGCGCCAGCAGAGCCGGGACCGCAAGCACAGATACGCAGTATTTT | CASRAGTASTDTQYF
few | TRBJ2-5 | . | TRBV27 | TGTGCCAGCAGTTTATCGTGGGTGGGGGAGACCCAGTACTTC | CASSLSWVGETQYF
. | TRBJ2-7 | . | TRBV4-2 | TGTGCCAGCAGCCAAACATTAGCCACCGAGCAGTACTTC | CASSQTLATEQYF
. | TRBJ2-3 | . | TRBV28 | TGTGCCAGCCTGAACAGGGGCACAGATACGCAGTATTTT | CASLNRGTDTQYF
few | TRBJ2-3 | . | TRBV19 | TGTGCCAGTAGTATACGGCAGGGCATCGCAGATACGCAGTATTTT | CASSIRQGIADTQYF
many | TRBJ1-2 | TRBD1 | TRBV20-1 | TGCAGTGCTATGGGCCAGGGGGCCGATGGCTACACCTTC | CSAMGQGADGYTF
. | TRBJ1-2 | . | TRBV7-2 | TGTGCCAGCAGCTTAGCGGTGAGGGATGGCTACACCTTC | CASSLAVRDGYTF
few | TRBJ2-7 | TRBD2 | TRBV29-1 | TGCAGCGTTGACGCTAGCGGGACCCACGAGCAGTACTTC | CSVDASGTHEQYF
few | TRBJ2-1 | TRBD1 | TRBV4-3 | TGCGCCAGCAGCCAGCGGACAGGGGCACACAATGAGCAGTTCTTC | CASSQRTGAHNEQFF
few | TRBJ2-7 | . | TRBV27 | TGTGCCAGCAGTTTCAGTGGACTATCGCCCTCCTACGAGCAGTACTTC | CASSFSGLSPSYEQYF
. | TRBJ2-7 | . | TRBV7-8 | TGTGCCAGCAGCTTACCGGGGGGCAGCTCCTACGAGCAGTACTTC | CASSLPGGSSYEQYF
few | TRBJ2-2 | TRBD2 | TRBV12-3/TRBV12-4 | TGTGCCAGCAGTACCTCCGCTAGCGGGAGGGCCAAAACCGGGGAGCTGTTTTTT | CASSTSASGRAKTGELFF
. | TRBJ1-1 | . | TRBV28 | TGTGCCAGCAAGGTTTGGGGAATGCACACTGAAGCTTTCTTT | CASKVWGMHTEAFF
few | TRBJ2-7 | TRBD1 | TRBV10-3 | TGTGCCATCAGTAACCGACAGGGAGCCTACGAGCAGTACTTC | CAISNRQGAYEQYF